These 32 T cell receptor beta chains share one sample of origin, sequenced in a study of CD8 T cells in ankylosing spondylitis. Findings and limits, study-wide: For ankylosing spondylitis blood, a TCR beta motif of several highly homologous variants appeared characteristic.

These TCRs are of unknown antigen specificity. MiXCR, applied by TCRdb to the 5' RACE reads, yields one record per CDR3 protein. There are about 500,000 distinct CDR3 sequences in the sample; roughly an eighth occur only once, and over 6.5% lies in the top ten. The sequencing input was blood, either unsorted or a sorted T cell fraction (not recorded which). The receptors were sampled from a male donor with ankylosing spondylitis.

This clonotype was found a few times. The chain employs TRBV12-3 or TRBV12-4 and TRBJ1-1, with TRBD1 matching 11 bases. V was clipped by 6 bases and J by 4 bases; unmatched bases: 10. This CDR3 comprises 16 residues. In nucleotides, the CDR3 is TGTGCCAGCAGATCTACACCCGGGACAGGGGGCACTGAAGCTTTCTTT. Protein: CASRSTPGTGGTEAFF.

This clonotype was seen only a few times. The J gene is TRBJ1-1, the V gene TRBV16; D remains unclear. V lost 0 bases and J lost 0, with 8 bases in between. The germline gives CDR1 KGHSY, CDR2 FQNENV. The CDR3 covers 15 residues. The CDR3 nucleotides read TGTGCCAGCAGCCAATCTTGGCAGCTGAACACTGAAGCTTTCTTT. Protein product: CASSQSWQLNTEAFF.

CDR3 sequence: CASSQGFGNTIYF. In nucleotides, the CDR3 is TGCGCCAGCAGCCAGGGGTTTGGAAACACCATATATTTT. The V and J genes are TRBV5-1 and TRBJ1-3; perhaps TRBD1 as D (6 bases). In germline, CDR1 is SGHRS, CDR2 YFSETQ. The CDR3 has 13 residues. Trimming left V 4 bases short and J 3 bases short, with 8 bases between.

The chain employs TRBV6-5 and TRBJ1-1; tentatively, D is TRBD1 (6 bases). CDR3 length equals 18 residues. V was trimmed by 2 bases and J by 1 base, leaving 20 bases between them. Germline CDR1 is MNHEY and CDR2 is SVGAGI. The CDR3 DNA reads as TGTGCCAGCAGTTACACCCCGGCAGGGGAAAGGAAGAACACTGAAGCTTTCTTT. Translating it yields CASSYTPAGERKNTEAFF.

This clonotype was observed at least ten times. This chain uses TRBV6-5 with TRBJ2-5; D tentatively fits TRBD1 or TRBD2 (5 bases each). The CDR3 spans 15 residues. V lost 0 bases and J 6 bases, leaving 14 bases between the germline ends. Germline assignment: CDR1 MNHEY and CDR2 SVGAGI. Written as DNA, the CDR3 is TGTGCCAGCAGTTACTCAGGGATGGGGACCAAGACCCAGTACTTC. It is translated as CASSYSGMGTKTQYF.

The chain combines TRBV29-1 with TRBJ2-3; TRBD1 matches 9 bases. The V and J ends lost 5 bases and 0 bases, in that order; junction bases with no gene match: 3. The CDR3 length is 14 residues. CDR1 is SQVTM, CDR2 ANQGSEA, per germline. The CDR3 DNA is TGCAGCGTTCAGGGACAGGGAAGCACAGATACGCAGTATTTT. Its translation is CSVQGQGSTDTQYF.

The CDR3 loop reads CASSEVGTATDTQYF. The CDR3 DNA reads TGTGCCAGCAGTGAAGTCGGGACAGCCACAGATACGCAGTATTTT. The chain joins TRBV2 to TRBJ2-3; 7 bases fit TRBD1. The germline gives CDR1 SNHLY, CDR2 FYNNEI. The ends lost 1 base at V and 2 bases at J; junction bases unmatched: 3. The CDR3 sequence is 15 residues long.

The rearrangement uses TRBV20-1 and TRBJ1-5; D unresolved. Germline CDR1 is DFQATT and CDR2 is SNEGSKA (reference sequence). This CDR3 has 13 residues. The V end was cut by 4 bases, the J end by 3 bases, with 10 bases between. The CDR3 DNA is TGCAGTGCTAAAAGCTCCACCAATCAGCCCCAGCATTTT. Amino acid sequence: CSAKSSTNQPQHF.

This chain links TRBV6-5 with TRBJ2-3, with D maybe TRBD2 (5 bases). Germline V gene data show CDR1 as MNHEY and CDR2 as SVGAGI. This CDR3 comprises 16 residues. Trimming pared 0 bases from V and 6 bases from J, leaving 16 bases between. The CDR3 coding sequence is TGTGCCAGCAGTTACTCGATAGCAGGTTGGAGGGATACGCAGTATTTT. Encoded protein: CASSYSIAGWRDTQYF.

This clonotype was seen more than once but under ten times. The rearrangement joins TRBV20-1 to TRBJ2-3; no clear D. Trimming took off 6 bases at V and 0 bases at J, with 16 bases between the two ends. Per the germline V gene, CDR1 is DFQATT and CDR2 is SNEGSKA (reference sequence). This CDR3 spans 15 amino acids. CDR3 nucleotide sequence: TGCAGTGCCCCGGACGCCAGAGCCAGCACAGATACGCAGTATTTT. Its protein product is CSAPDARASTDTQYF.

The CDR3 reads CASSIAYNEQFF. In DNA form, the CDR3 reads TGTGCCAGTAGTATAGCTTACAATGAGCAGTTCTTC. The V and J genes are TRBV19 and TRBJ2-1; D is uncertain. The CDR3 covers 12 residues. V was cut by 1 base and J by 4 bases, with 2 bases left in between. Germline loops: CDR1 LNHDA, CDR2 SQIVND (reference sequence).

This clonotype was picked up many times. One end of the junction does not line up with germline, which may come from a read error. This chain joins TRBV5-1 and TRBJ1-5, with a tentative D call TRBD1 (6 bases). This CDR3 has 14 residues. Germline loops: CDR1 SGHRS, CDR2 YFSETQ. The chain's CDR3 is CASSLAGGNQPQHF. CDR3 DNA sequence: TGTGCCAGCAGCTTAGCAGGGGGCAATCAGCCCCAGCATTTT. Drawing the rest from reference TRBV5-1 and TRBJ1-5, the complete variable domain is KAGVTQTPRYLIKTRGQQVTLSCSPISGHRSVSWYQQTPGQGLQFLFEYFSETQRNKGNFPGRFSGRQFSNSRSEMNVSTLELGDSALYLCASSLAGGNQPQHFGDGTRLSIL.

Regarding this clonotype: At one end the junction does not follow the germline gene, possibly because of a read error. This chain links TRBV7-2 with TRBJ2-3; 9 bases agree with TRBD2. Germline V gene sequence: CDR1 SGHTA, CDR2 FQGNSA. The CDR3 loop spans 15 amino acids. The CDR3 nucleotides read TGTGCCAGCAGCAAGAGTGGGACTAGCACAGATAAGCAGTATTTT. Translation gives CASSKSGTSTDKQYF.

CDR3 region: CSASGETGNTIYF. CDR3 bases: TGCAGTGCTAGTGGGGAAACTGGAAACACCATATATTTT. The chain has TRBV20-1 and TRBJ1-3; no firm D call. V was cut by 3 bases and J by 2 bases, with 8 bases left in between. Germline loops: CDR1 DFQATT, CDR2 SNEGSKA (reference sequence). The CDR3 has 13 amino acids.

This sequence joins TRBV7-6 and TRBJ2-3, with D hard to call. The length of the CDR3 is 13 residues. The germline CDR1 and CDR2 sequences are SGHVS and FNYEAQ. Trimming took off 4 bases at V and 6 bases at J, with 11 bases between the two ends. The CDR3 nucleotides read TGTGCCAGCAGCTCCTTAGTGGTGGATACGCAGTATTTT. Its protein product is CASSSLVVDTQYF.

This clonotype turned up a few times. This chain joins TRBV2 and TRBJ2-1; unclear D gene. The length of the CDR3 is 13 residues. Germline lookup yields CDR1 SNHLY and CDR2 FYNNEI. Trimming removed 3 bases from V and 8 bases from J, with 11 bases in between. The CDR3 loop is CASSDSGWYEQFF. The CDR3 DNA is TGTGCCAGCAGTGATTCTGGGTGGTATGAGCAGTTCTTC.

This chain links TRBV28 with TRBJ1-6, with 7 bases fitting TRBD1. CDR3 length: 15 residues. Germline assignment: CDR1 MDHEN and CDR2 SYDVKM. Losses at the gene ends were 6 bases for V and 5 bases for J; bases not matched to a gene: 7. CDR3 sequence reads: CASRKAGGNNSPLHF. The CDR3 region has the DNA TGTGCCAGCAGAAAGGCAGGGGGTAATAATTCACCCCTCCACTTT.

This clonotype came up a few times. J is TRBJ2-7 and V is TRBV10-2; 8 nucleotides line up with TRBD1. The CDR3 sequence is 14 residues long. Germline V gene sequence: CDR1 WSHSY, CDR2 SAAADI. Unmatched junction bases numbered 8, after V lost 8 bases and J lost 2 bases. Here the CDR3 reads CASPAGTGPYEQYF. CDR3 nucleotide sequence: TGCGCCAGCCCCGCCGGGACAGGACCCTACGAGCAGTACTTC.

The V and J genes are TRBV28 and TRBJ1-5; D is undetermined. V shed 6 bases and J shed 13 bases, with 19 bases lying between them. The CDR3 loop spans 13 amino acids. Germline CDR1 MDHEN, CDR2 SYDVKM. This CDR3 is CASSPPAEPAQHF. DNA of the CDR3: TGTGCCAGCAGCCCCCCCGCGGAGCCTGCACAGCATTTT. The full variable domain, rest sourced from reference TRBV28 and TRBJ1-5, is DVKVTQSSRYLVKRTGEKVFLECVQDMDHENMFWYRQDPGLGLRLIYFSYDVKMKEKGDIPEGYSVSREKKERFSLILESASTNQTSMYLCASSPPAEPAQHFGDGTRLSIL.

This clonotype was observed at least ten times. A junction boundary mismatches the germline segment, possibly from a read error. The chain recombines TRBV5-1 with TRBJ2-3; D ambiguous. The germline V gene encodes CDR1 SGHRS and CDR2 YFSETQ. CDR3 length: 12 residues. In DNA, the CDR3 is TGTGCCAGCAGCTTAGTGACAGATACGCAGTATTTT. This encodes CASSLVTDTQYF.

V usage is TRBV9 and J usage is TRBJ1-1; D not resolved. This CDR3 has 14 amino acids. The germline V gene has CDR1 SGDLS and CDR2 YYNGEE. The germline V and J ends were trimmed by 0 bases and 3 bases, with 9 bases remaining between them. CDR3 nucleotide sequence: TGTGCCAGCAGCGTAGTGAGGGTGGACACTGAAGCTTTCTTT. Encoded protein: CASSVVRVDTEAFF. The variable domain in full, with the rest retrieved from reference TRBV9 and TRBJ1-1, is DSGVTQTPKHLITATGQRVTLRCSPRSGDLSVYWYQQSLDQGLQFLIQYYNGEERAKGNILERFSAQQFPDLHSELNLSSLELGDSALYFCASSVVRVDTEAFFGQGTRLTVV.

A few counts support this clonotype. V gene TRBV29-1 combines with J gene TRBJ2-4; 12 bases align to TRBD1. The CDR3 loop spans 16 amino acids. The germline gives CDR1 SQVTM, CDR2 ANQGSEA. V gave up 5 bases and J gave up 0 bases; unmatched junction bases: 5. The CDR3 loop is CSVLGQGALAKNIQYF. The CDR3 nucleotides read TGCAGCGTTCTGGGACAGGGGGCCCTAGCCAAAAACATTCAGTACTTC.

The V call is TRBV15, the J call TRBJ2-4; 8 bases fit TRBD2. V lost 8 bases to trimming and J lost 2 bases; unmatched junction nucleotides: 5. CDR3 length: 14 residues. Germline V gives CDR1 LNHNV, CDR2 YYDKDF (reference sequence). The CDR3 here is CATRLAGSKNIQYF. The CDR3 nucleotides read TGTGCCACCCGTTTAGCGGGGTCCAAAAACATTCAGTACTTC.

This clonotype was detected only a few times. The chain recombines TRBV5-1 with TRBJ1-1, with no clear D. The germline V gene has CDR1 SGHRS and CDR2 YFSETQ. The CDR3 spans 14 residues. Trimming stripped 4 bases from V and 3 bases from J, with 13 bases between. In DNA, the CDR3 is TGCGCCAGCAGCCTCAGAGTTAAGGACACTGAAGCTTTCTTT. Translated, it gives CASSLRVKDTEAFF.

There are a few counts of this clonotype. The rearrangement joins TRBV20-1 to TRBJ2-5; maybe TRBD1 (6 bases). The germline V gene encodes CDR1 DFQATT and CDR2 SNEGSKA (reference sequence). The V end lost 0 bases, the J end lost 5 bases, and 16 bases lay between the germline ends. The CDR3 loop spans 15 amino acids. The CDR3 sequence is CSARDRAGDVETQYF. The CDR3, as DNA: TGCAGTGCTAGAGATCGGGCAGGGGACGTGGAGACCCAGTACTTC.

This rearrangement joins TRBV10-3 to TRBJ1-1; D is perhaps TRBD1 (5 bases). The CDR3 is made up of 14 amino acids. The ends were cut back, 6 bases at V and 1 base at J, with 12 bases in the middle. CDR1 and CDR2 from the germline V gene are ENHRY and SYGVKD. CDR3: CAIRGGAGNTEAFF. CDR3 nucleotides: TGTGCCATCAGAGGCGGGGCAGGGAACACTGAAGCTTTCTTT.

The genes are TRBV29-1 and TRBJ1-1; the match to TRBD1 covers 9 bases. CDR3 length equals 18 residues. V lost 6 bases, J lost 0 bases, and 17 bases stayed unmatched. Germline CDR1 is SQVTM and CDR2 is ANQGSEA. The CDR3 reads CSVEGSVGQGYMNTEAFF. DNA for the CDR3: TGCAGCGTCGAGGGTAGCGTGGGACAGGGTTACATGAACACTGAAGCTTTCTTT.

This sequence joins TRBV20-1 and TRBJ2-7; TRBD2 agrees at 8 bases. Germline values: CDR1 DFQATT, CDR2 SNEGSKA (reference sequence). CDR3 size: 12 residues. V shed 6 bases, J shed 2 bases, and the junction held 3 bases outside the gene matches. CDR3 bases: TGCAGTGCCGCGGGGGGAACCTACGAGCAGTACGTC. This gives the protein CSAAGGTYEQYV.

This clonotype turned up a few times. The rearrangement uses TRBV5-1 and TRBJ2-5; TRBD1 is a possible D gene (6 bases). CDR1 and CDR2 (germline): SGHRS, YFSETQ. Trimming pared 1 base from V and 1 base from J, leaving 14 bases between. The CDR3 runs to 16 residues. The CDR3 DNA is TGCGCCAGCAGCTTGAATGGCCAGACAGGCCAAGAGACCCAGTACTTC. This sequence encodes CASSLNGQTGQETQYF.

Here the CDR3 reads CASSSQNIASSYNEQFF. Written as DNA, the CDR3 is TGTGCCAGCAGCTCTCAAAACATAGCGAGCTCCTACAATGAGCAGTTCTTC. The rearrangement uses TRBV11-2 and TRBJ2-1, with D tentatively TRBD2 (5 bases). CDR3 size: 17 residues. V lost 4 bases and J 0 bases, leaving 16 bases between the germline ends. CDR1 and CDR2 from the germline V gene are SGHAT and FQNNGV.

The gene calls are TRBV7-2 and TRBJ2-3; D is undetermined. CDR1 is SGHTA, CDR2 FQGNSA, per germline. The CDR3 has 12 residues. V was clipped by 2 bases and J by 7 bases, with 7 bases between them. The CDR3 DNA reads as TGTGCCAGCAGCTTACGTCCCTATACGCAGTATTTT. Its translation is CASSLRPYTQYF.

This chain connects TRBV19 to TRBJ2-3; D not resolved. The V end lost 5 bases, the J end lost 6 bases, and 12 bases lay between the germline ends. CDR3 length: 13 amino acids. Per germline, CDR1 LNHDA and CDR2 SQIVND (reference sequence). CDR3 DNA sequence: TGTGCCAGTAGTTTCATCCAGGTTGATACGCAGTATTTT. Translation gives CASSFIQVDTQYF.